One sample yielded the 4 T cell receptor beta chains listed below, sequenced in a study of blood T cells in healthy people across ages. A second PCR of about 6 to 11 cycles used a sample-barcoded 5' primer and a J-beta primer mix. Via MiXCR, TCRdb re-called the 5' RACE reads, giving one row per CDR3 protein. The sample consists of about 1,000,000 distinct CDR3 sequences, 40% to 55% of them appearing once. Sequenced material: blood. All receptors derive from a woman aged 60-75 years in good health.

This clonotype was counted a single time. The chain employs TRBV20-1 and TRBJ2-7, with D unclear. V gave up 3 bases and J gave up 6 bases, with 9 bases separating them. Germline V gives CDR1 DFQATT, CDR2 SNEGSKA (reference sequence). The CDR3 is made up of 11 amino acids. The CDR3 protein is CSASWPAEQYF. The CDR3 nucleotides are TGCAGTGCTAGCTGGCCGGCCGAGCAGTACTTC.

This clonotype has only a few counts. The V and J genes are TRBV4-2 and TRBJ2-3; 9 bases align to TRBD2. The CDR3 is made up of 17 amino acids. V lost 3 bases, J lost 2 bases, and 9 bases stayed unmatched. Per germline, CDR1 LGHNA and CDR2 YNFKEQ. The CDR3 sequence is CASSQNQLAGDTDTQYF. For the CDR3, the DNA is TGTGCCAGCAGCCAGAACCAACTAGCGGGCGACACAGATACGCAGTATTTT.

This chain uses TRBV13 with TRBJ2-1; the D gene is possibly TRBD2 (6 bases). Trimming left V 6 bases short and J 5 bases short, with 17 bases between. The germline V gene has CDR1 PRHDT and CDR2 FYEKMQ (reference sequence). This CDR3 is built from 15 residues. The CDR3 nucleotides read TGTGCCAGCAGTTCACTGGGCGCGGGGAACAATGAGCAGTTCTTC. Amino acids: CASSSLGAGNNEQFF.

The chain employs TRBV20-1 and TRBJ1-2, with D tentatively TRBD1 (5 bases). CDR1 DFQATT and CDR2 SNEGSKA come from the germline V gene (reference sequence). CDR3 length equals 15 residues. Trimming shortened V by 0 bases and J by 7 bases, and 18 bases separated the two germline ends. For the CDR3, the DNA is TGCAGTGCTAGAGAAAGGACCGGCTCTGGGGGTGGCTACACCTTC. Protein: CSARERTGSGGGYTF.